This TCR beta chain appears in the sequencing data of a study of patients and donors after allogeneic stem cell transplantation. MiXCR, applied by TCRdb to the RT-PCR reads, yields one record per CDR3 protein. The sample includes about 110,000 distinct CDR3 sequences, 35% of them seen just once. The length of the CDR3 is 12 residues. Germline assignment: CDR1 SQVTM and CDR2 ANQGSEA. The germline V and J ends were trimmed by 4 bases and 5 bases, with 9 bases remaining between them. The sequenced sample consisted of blood, either unsorted or a sorted T cell fraction (not recorded which). The TCR sequence derives from a human donor who was either an allogeneic HSCT recipient or a stem cell or donor lymphocyte infusion donor (not recorded which). It is not recorded whose cells these are; they may come from a transplant donor. This chain uses TRBV29-1 with TRBJ2-4; D gene unclear. The CDR3 region is CSVGVTENIQYF. CDR3 bases: TGCAGCGTTGGGGTCACAGAAAACATTCAGTACTTC.